A selection of T cell receptor beta chains follows, all from one sample in a study of blood T cells in healthy people across ages. Via MiXCR, TCRdb re-called the 5' RACE reads, giving one row per CDR3 protein. The data contain some 370,000 distinct CDR3 sequences, 45% to 60% of them singletons. Sequencing used blood. All receptors come from a man in his sixties in good health. CDR3s include the opening cysteine and the closing phenylalanine or tryptophan. Each record gives: CDR3 protein, clone size, J gene, V gene. The size of a clone is reported for some rows only, either as once, few or many, or as a class for expanded clones.

CDR3aa: CATTGGTFGNQPQHF; abundance: NA; j_gene: TRBJ1-5; v_gene: TRBV7-9
CDR3aa: CASRPTGGQTQYF; abundance: NA; j_gene: NA; v_gene: TRBV6-2/TRBV6-3
CDR3aa: CASSSGQRDRPILTDTQYF; abundance: once; j_gene: TRBJ2-3; v_gene: TRBV7-6
CDR3aa: CASSPRQGRNYGYTF; abundance: once; j_gene: TRBJ1-2; v_gene: TRBV3-1
CDR3aa: CASSLGAGRKTQYF; abundance: NA; j_gene: NA; v_gene: TRBV27
CDR3aa: CSARTKSYRDLVAKNIQYF; abundance: few; j_gene: TRBJ2-4; v_gene: TRBV20-1
CDR3aa: CASSLGGTGGRADTQYF; abundance: many; j_gene: TRBJ2-3; v_gene: TRBV12-3/TRBV12-4
CDR3aa: CASRAISYEQYF; abundance: few; j_gene: TRBJ2-7; v_gene: TRBV2
CDR3aa: CSVQMGTGSSYEQYF; abundance: NA; j_gene: TRBJ2-7; v_gene: TRBV29-1
CDR3aa: CASSSRGGGQPQHF; abundance: NA; j_gene: TRBJ1-5; v_gene: TRBV28
CDR3aa: CASSLGTSGRTDTQYF; abundance: NA; j_gene: TRBJ2-3; v_gene: TRBV7-6
CDR3aa: CASSSTSGRGVRTDTQYF; abundance: NA; j_gene: TRBJ2-3; v_gene: TRBV28
CDR3aa: CASPASGRGDEQFF; abundance: many; j_gene: TRBJ2-1; v_gene: TRBV2
CDR3aa: CAWRTRGPGEQYF; abundance: NA; j_gene: TRBJ2-5; v_gene: TRBV30
CDR3aa: CASSLPKLSGSSDTQYF; abundance: NA; j_gene: TRBJ2-3; v_gene: TRBV5-5
CDR3aa: CASSPQTVPAGEQYF; abundance: NA; j_gene: TRBJ2-5; v_gene: TRBV9
CDR3aa: CAWRGEVYGYTF; abundance: NA; j_gene: TRBJ1-2; v_gene: TRBV30
CDR3aa: CASSQRTFGNEQFF; abundance: NA; j_gene: TRBJ2-1; v_gene: TRBV4-3
CDR3aa: CASSPTGYEKLFF; abundance: NA; j_gene: TRBJ1-4; v_gene: TRBV12-3/TRBV12-4
CDR3aa: CASSLAPWGGLGEQYF; abundance: few; j_gene: TRBJ2-7; v_gene: TRBV5-1
CDR3aa: CSTSGTSGRGLGQFF; abundance: once; j_gene: TRBJ2-1; v_gene: TRBV29-1
CDR3aa: CAWSASQGTEQYF; abundance: NA; j_gene: TRBJ2-7; v_gene: TRBV30
CDR3aa: CATSRASGRNNEQFF; abundance: few; j_gene: TRBJ2-1; v_gene: TRBV15
CDR3aa: CSARQRVSYEQYF; abundance: NA; j_gene: TRBJ2-7; v_gene: TRBV20-1
CDR3aa: CSARNPPVEQYF; abundance: NA; j_gene: NA; v_gene: TRBV20-1
CDR3aa: CASQFERVNIQYF; abundance: few; j_gene: TRBJ2-4; v_gene: TRBV28
CDR3aa: CASRRSGTGGAGNQPQHF; abundance: NA; j_gene: TRBJ1-5; v_gene: TRBV27
CDR3aa: CASSWVPDTQYF; abundance: NA; j_gene: TRBJ2-3; v_gene: TRBV25-1
CDR3aa: CASSEQRGAGYTF; abundance: NA; j_gene: TRBJ1-2; v_gene: TRBV2
CDR3aa: CASSPVGGAREQFF; abundance: NA; j_gene: TRBJ2-1; v_gene: TRBV6-5
CDR3aa: CASSDLGGSGIYEQYF; abundance: NA; j_gene: TRBJ2-7; v_gene: TRBV25-1
CDR3aa: CASSPRTSGGANEQYF; abundance: NA; j_gene: TRBJ2-7; v_gene: TRBV13
CDR3aa: CATSGWETRNTEAFF; abundance: NA; j_gene: TRBJ1-1; v_gene: TRBV15
CDR3aa: CASSQEGSGRADIYNEQFF; abundance: NA; j_gene: TRBJ2-1; v_gene: TRBV3-1
CDR3aa: CSARDGEQYF; abundance: NA; j_gene: TRBJ2-7; v_gene: TRBV20-1
CDR3aa: CASQIAGGPYNEQFF; abundance: NA; j_gene: TRBJ2-1; v_gene: TRBV6-2/TRBV6-3
CDR3aa: CASSYTTVPGVALHF; abundance: NA; j_gene: TRBJ1-6; v_gene: TRBV6-5
CDR3aa: CASTYPGAKNTEAFF; abundance: NA; j_gene: TRBJ1-1; v_gene: TRBV12-3/TRBV12-4
CDR3aa: CASSLWANQPQHF; abundance: NA; j_gene: TRBJ1-5; v_gene: TRBV27
CDR3aa: CASSSLAGGADEQFF; abundance: NA; j_gene: TRBJ2-1; v_gene: TRBV12-3/TRBV12-4
CDR3aa: CSVAAEGSSYEQYF; abundance: NA; j_gene: TRBJ2-7; v_gene: TRBV29-1
CDR3aa: CSASPDRDYGNTF; abundance: NA; j_gene: TRBJ1-2; v_gene: TRBV20-1
CDR3aa: CSAPLQGTTDTQYF; abundance: NA; j_gene: TRBJ2-3; v_gene: TRBV20-1
CDR3aa: CASSSHGALNQPQHF; abundance: NA; j_gene: TRBJ1-5; v_gene: TRBV6-5
CDR3aa: CSVSTGQGQPQHF; abundance: NA; j_gene: TRBJ1-5; v_gene: TRBV29-1
CDR3aa: CASSFQGPNIQYF; abundance: NA; j_gene: TRBJ2-4; v_gene: TRBV28
CDR3aa: CASSQGTGERQPQHF; abundance: NA; j_gene: TRBJ1-5; v_gene: TRBV5-1